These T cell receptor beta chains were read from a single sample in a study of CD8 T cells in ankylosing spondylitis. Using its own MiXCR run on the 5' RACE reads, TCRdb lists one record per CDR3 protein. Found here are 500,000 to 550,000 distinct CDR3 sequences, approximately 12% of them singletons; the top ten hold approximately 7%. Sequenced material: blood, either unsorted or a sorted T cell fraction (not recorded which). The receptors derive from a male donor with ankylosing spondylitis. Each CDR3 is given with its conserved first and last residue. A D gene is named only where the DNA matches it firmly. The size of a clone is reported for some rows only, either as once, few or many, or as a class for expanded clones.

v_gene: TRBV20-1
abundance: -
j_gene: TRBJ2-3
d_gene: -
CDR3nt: TGCAGTGCTTACCCACCGAGCGCCGTGTCAGATACGCAGTATTTT
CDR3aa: CSAYPPSAVSDTQYF

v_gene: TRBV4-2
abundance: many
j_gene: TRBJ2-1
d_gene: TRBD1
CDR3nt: TGTGCCAGCAGCCGGAAGATACGGGACAGGCTTTTCTATGAGCAGTTCTTC
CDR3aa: CASSRKIRDRLFYEQFF

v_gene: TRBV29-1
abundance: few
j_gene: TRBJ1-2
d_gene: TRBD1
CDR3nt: TGCGCCGGAGACAGGGTAACTGGCTACACCTTC
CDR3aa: CAGDRVTGYTF

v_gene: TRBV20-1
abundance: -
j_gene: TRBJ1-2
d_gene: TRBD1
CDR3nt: TGCAGTGTCGGACAGGGCGGTAACTATGGCTACACCTTC
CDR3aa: CSVGQGGNYGYTF

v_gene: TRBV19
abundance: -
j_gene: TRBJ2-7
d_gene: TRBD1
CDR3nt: TGTGCCAGTAGTTTAGTTGGGGCAGGGGGCGACGAGCAGTACTTC
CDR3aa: CASSLVGAGGDEQYF

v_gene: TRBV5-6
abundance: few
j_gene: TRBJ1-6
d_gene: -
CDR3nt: TGTGCCAGCAGCTACTGGACAGCGAGCTCCTATAATTCACCCCTCCACTTT
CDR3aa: CASSYWTASSYNSPLHF

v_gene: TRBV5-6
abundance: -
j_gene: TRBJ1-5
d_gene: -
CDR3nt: TGTGCCAGCAGCCACCCTAGCGGACCCCAGCATTTT
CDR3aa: CASSHPSGPQHF

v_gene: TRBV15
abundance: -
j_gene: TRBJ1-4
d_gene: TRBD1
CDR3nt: TGTGCCACCAGCGCTCTCAGGGGGCTCTCTAATGAAAAACTGTTTTTT
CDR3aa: CATSALRGLSNEKLFF

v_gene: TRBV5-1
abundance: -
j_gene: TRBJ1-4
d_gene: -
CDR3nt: TGCGCCAGCGGACAGACGGAAAATGAAAAACTGTTTTTT
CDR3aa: CASGQTENEKLFF

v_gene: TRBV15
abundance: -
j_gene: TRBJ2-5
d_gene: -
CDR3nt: TGTGCCACCAGCAGGGACGTAGGCTACCAAGGGTACTTC
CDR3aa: CATSRDVGYQGYF

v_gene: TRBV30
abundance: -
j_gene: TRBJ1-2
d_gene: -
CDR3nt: TGTGCCCGATTGGGTGGGACCGCCTATGGCTACACCTTC
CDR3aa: CARLGGTAYGYTF

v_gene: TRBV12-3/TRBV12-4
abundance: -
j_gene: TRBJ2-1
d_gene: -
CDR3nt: TGTGCCAGCAGCCCCCCCGCAGGGAGTTATCTCGATGAGCAGTTCTTC
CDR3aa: CASSPPAGSYLDEQFF

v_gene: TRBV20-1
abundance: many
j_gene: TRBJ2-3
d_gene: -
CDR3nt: TGCAGTGCTAGAGATCCGTGGATTAGCACAGATACGCAGTATTTT
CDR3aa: CSARDPWISTDTQYF

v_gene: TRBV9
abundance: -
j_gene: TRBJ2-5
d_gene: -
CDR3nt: TGTGCCAGCAGCGTAGAGGTAGCGGCGTACCAAGAGACCCAGTACTTC
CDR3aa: CASSVEVAAYQETQYF

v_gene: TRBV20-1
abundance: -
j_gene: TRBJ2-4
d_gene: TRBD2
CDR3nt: TGCAGTGCTAGACCCCGGGGGGAAAACATTCAGTACTTC
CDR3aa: CSARPRGENIQYF

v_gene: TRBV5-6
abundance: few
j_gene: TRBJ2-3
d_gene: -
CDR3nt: TGTGCCAGCAGCTCAACCGGGACGTGGACAGATACGCAGTATTTT
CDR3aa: CASSSTGTWTDTQYF

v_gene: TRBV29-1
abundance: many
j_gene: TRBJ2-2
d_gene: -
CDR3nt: TGCAGCGCGGCCGGCCAGAACACCGGGGAGCTGTTTTTT
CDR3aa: CSAAGQNTGELFF

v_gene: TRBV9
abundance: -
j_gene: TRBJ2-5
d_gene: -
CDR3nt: TGTGCCAGCAGCGAGGGGGGGGCCGCAGGAGAGACCCAGTACTTC
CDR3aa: CASSEGGAAGETQYF

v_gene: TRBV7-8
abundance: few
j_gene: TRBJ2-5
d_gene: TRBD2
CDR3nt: TGTGCCAGCAGCCGCGGGACTAGTCTCCACCAAGAGACCCAGTACTTC
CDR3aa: CASSRGTSLHQETQYF

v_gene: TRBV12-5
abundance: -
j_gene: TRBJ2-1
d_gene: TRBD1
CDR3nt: TGTGCTAGTGGACCTGGACAGGGGGTCGACAATGAGCAGTTCTTC
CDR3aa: CASGPGQGVDNEQFF

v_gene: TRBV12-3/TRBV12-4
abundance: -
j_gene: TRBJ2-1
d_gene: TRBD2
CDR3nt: TGTGCCAGCACCCTTGGACTAGCAGGCAATGAGCAGTTCTTC
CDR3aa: CASTLGLAGNEQFF

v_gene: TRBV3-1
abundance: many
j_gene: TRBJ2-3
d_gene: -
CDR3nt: TGTGCCAGCAGCCTTCTGGGGACAAACACAGATACGCAGTATTTT
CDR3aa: CASSLLGTNTDTQYF

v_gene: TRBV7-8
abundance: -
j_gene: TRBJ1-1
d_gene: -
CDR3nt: TGTGCCAGCAGCTTGGGGCATCTGGGCACTGAAGCTTTCTTT
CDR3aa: CASSLGHLGTEAFF

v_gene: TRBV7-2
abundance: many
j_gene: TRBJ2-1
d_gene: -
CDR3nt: TGTGCCAGCAGCTTAGACCAGGGAACCTACAATGAGCAGTTCTTC
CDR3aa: CASSLDQGTYNEQFF

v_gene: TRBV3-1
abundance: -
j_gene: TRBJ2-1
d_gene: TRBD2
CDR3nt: TGTGCCAGCAGCCTACCCCCGGGACTAGCGGGAGAGTATGAGCAGTTCTTC
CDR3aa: CASSLPPGLAGEYEQFF

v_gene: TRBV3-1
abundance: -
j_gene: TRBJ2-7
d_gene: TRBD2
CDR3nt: TGTGCCAGCAGCCAAAGCGGGAGGGCGAGTTCCTACGAGCAGTACTTC
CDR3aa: CASSQSGRASSYEQYF

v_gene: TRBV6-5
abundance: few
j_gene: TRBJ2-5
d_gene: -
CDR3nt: TGTGCCAGCAGTTACTCGACCATCCAGGGAGAGAAGACCCAGTACTTC
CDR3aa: CASSYSTIQGEKTQYF

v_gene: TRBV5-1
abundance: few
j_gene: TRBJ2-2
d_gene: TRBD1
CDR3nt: TGCGCCAGCAGCTTAGGTCCCCAGACAGGGGCCACCGGGGAGCTGTTTTTT
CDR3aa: CASSLGPQTGATGELFF

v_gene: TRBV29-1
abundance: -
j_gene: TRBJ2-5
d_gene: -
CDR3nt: TGCAGCGTCGCGAACGTCGCCCAAGAGACCCAGTACTTC
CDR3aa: CSVANVAQETQYF

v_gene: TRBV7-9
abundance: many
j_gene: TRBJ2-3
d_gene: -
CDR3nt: TGTGCCAGCAGCCCAGCGAGCAGCACAGATACGCAGTATTTT
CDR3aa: CASSPASSTDTQYF

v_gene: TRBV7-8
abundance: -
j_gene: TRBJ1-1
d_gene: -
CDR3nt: TGTGCCAGCAGTTGGGGACGGGGGAACACTGAAGCTTTCTTT
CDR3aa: CASSWGRGNTEAFF

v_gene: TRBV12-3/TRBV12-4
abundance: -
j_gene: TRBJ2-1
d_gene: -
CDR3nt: TGTGCCAGCATCTCCTTGGCCGGGTTGCCGTTCTTC
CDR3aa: CASISLAGLPFF

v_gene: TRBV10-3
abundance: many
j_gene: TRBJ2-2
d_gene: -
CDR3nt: TGTGCCATCAGTGACGAGATGGCCGGGGAGCTGTTTTTT
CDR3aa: CAISDEMAGELFF

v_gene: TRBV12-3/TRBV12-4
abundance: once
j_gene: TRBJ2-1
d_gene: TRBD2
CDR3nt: TGTGCCAGCAGTTGGGCTAGCGGGAGGAACAATGAGCAGTTCTTC
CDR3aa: CASSWASGRNNEQFF

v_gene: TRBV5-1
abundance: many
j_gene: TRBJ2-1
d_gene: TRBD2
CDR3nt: TGCGCCAGCAGCTCCGGACTAGCGGGAGGCGCGTACAATGAGCAGTTCTTC
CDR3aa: CASSSGLAGGAYNEQFF

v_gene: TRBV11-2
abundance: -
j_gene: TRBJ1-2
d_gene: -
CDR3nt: TGTGCCAGCAGCTTAGACAGATACTATGGCTACACCTTC
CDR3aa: CASSLDRYYGYTF

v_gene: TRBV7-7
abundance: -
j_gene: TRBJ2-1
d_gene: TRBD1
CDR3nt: TGTGCCAGCAGCTCACTGACCGGGACAGGGAGCAATGAGCAGTTCTTC
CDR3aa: CASSSLTGTGSNEQFF

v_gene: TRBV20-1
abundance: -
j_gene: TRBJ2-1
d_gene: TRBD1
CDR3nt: TGCAGTGCCCCTATAAGACAGGGGGACAATGAGCAGTTCTTC
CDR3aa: CSAPIRQGDNEQFF

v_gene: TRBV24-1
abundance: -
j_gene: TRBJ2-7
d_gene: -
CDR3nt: TGTGCCACCAGTGAGGGCCAGGGTCCCTACGAGCAGTACTTC
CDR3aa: CATSEGQGPYEQYF

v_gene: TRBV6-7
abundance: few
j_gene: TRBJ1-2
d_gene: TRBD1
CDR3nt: TGTGCCAGCAGTACCCGGGACAGGGGGTGCTGTGGCTACACCTTC
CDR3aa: CASSTRDRGCCGYTF

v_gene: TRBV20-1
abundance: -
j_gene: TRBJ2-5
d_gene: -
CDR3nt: TGCAGTGCCACGGGACTTAGAGAGACCCAGTACTTC
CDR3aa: CSATGLRETQYF

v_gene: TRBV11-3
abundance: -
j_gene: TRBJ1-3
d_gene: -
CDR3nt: TGTGCCAGCACCTCCACCACCTCTGGAAACACCATATATTTT
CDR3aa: CASTSTTSGNTIYF

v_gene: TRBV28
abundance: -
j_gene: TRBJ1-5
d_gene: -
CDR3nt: TGTGCCAGCAGTTTAGGTCCTCGGCCCCAGCATTTT
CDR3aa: CASSLGPRPQHF

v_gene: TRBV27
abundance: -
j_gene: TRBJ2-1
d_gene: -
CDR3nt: TGTGCCAGCAGTTTAGAACGCCAGGCCTACAATGAGCAGTTCTTC
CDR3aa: CASSLERQAYNEQFF

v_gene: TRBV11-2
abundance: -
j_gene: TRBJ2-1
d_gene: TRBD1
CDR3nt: TGTGCCAGCAGCTTAGCAGGGGGCGTATCCTACAATGAGCAGTTCTTC
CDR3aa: CASSLAGGVSYNEQFF